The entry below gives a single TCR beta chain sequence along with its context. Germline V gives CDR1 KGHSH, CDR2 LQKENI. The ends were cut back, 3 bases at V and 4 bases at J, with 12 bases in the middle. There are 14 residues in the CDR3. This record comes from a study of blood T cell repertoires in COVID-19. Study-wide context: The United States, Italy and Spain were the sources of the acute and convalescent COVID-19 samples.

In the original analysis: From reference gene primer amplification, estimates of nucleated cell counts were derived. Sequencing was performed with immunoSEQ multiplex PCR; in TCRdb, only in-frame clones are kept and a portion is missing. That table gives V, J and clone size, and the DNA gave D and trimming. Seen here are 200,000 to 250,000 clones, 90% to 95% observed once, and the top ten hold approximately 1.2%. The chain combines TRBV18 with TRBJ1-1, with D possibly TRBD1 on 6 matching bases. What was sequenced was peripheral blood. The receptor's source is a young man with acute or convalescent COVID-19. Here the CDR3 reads CASSPRGPPTEAFF. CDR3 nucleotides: TGTGCCAGCTCACCCAGGGGACCACCCACTGAAGCTTTCTTT.